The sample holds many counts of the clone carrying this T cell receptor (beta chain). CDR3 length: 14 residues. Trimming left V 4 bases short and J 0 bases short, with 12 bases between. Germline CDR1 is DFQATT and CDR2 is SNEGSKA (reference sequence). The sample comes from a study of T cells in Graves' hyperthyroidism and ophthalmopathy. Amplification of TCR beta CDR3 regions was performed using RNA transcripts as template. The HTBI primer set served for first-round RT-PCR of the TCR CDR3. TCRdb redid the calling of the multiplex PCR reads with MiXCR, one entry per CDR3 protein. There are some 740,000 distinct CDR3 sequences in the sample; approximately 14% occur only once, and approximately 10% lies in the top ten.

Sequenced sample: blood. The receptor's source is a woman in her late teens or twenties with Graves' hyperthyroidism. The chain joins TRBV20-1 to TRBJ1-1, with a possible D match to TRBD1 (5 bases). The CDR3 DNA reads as TGCAGTGCTATATCGGGACGTTTGAACACTGAAGCTTTCTTT. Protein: CSAISGRLNTEAFF.